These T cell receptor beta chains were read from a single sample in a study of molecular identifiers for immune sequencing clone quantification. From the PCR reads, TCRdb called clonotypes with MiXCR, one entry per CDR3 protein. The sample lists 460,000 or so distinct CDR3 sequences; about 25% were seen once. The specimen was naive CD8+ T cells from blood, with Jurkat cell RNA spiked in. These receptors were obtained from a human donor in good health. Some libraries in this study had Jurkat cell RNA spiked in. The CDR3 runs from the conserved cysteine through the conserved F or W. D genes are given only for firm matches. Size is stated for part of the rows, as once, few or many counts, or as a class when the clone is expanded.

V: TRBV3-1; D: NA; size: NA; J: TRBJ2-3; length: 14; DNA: TGTGCCAGCCGCCAACCGGGAGTCGTAGATACGCAGTATTTT; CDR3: CASRQPGVVDTQYF
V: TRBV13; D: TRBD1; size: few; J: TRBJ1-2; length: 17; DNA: TGTGCCAGCAGCTTAGAGACAGGGGGCGATTTTGCAGCGGGCTACACCTTC; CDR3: CASSLETGGDFAAGYTF
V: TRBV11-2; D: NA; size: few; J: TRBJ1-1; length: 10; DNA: TGTGCCAGCAGCGGCAATGAAGCTTTCTTT; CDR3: CASSGNEAFF
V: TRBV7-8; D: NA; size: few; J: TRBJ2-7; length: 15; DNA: TGTGCCAGCAGCGACGATAAGACCGTGACCTACGAGCAGTACTTC; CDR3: CASSDDKTVTYEQYF
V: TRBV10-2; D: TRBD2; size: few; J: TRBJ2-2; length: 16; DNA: TGCGCCAGCACCGCACTAGCGCCCGCGAACACCGGGGAGCTGTTTTTT; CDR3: CASTALAPANTGELFF
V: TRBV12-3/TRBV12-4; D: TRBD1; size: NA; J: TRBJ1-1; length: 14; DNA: TGTGCGAGCAGTTGGGCTGGGACAGGTAGCGAAGCTCTCTTT; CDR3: CASSWAGTGSEALF
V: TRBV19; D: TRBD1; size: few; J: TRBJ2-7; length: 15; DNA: TGTGCCAGTAGTATCGCCTCGGGACAGACCTACGAGCAGTACTTC; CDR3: CASSIASGQTYEQYF
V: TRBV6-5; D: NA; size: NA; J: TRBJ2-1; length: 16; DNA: TGTGCCAGCCGGGAAAGGAGACAGGTGCACTACAATGAGCAGTTCTTC; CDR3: CASRERRQVHYNEQFF
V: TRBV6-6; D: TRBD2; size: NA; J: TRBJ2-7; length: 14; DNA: TGTGCCAGCAGCCTTAGCGGGAGGGAGTACGAGCAGTACTTC; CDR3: CASSLSGREYEQYF
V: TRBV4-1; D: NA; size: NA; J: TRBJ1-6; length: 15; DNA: TGCGCCAGCAGCCAAGATGCCCCCGGCGGTTCACCCCTCCACTTT; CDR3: CASSQDAPGGSPLHF
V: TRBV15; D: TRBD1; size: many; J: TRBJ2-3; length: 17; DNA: TGTGCCACCAGCTCCTCCCCCGCGACAGGGAGCACAGATACGCAGTATTTT; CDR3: CATSSSPATGSTDTQYF
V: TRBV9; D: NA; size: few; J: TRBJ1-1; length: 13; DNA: TGTGCCAGCAGCGTAATGTCGGACACTGAAGCTTTCTTT; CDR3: CASSVMSDTEAFF
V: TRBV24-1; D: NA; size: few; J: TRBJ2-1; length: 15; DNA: TGTGCCCCAAGGGCGGGGCAAAACTCCTACAATGAGCAGTTCTTC; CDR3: CAPRAGQNSYNEQFF
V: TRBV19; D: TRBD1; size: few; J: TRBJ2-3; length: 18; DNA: TGTGCCAGTACGATATTCAGTCCGGGACAGGGGGCTACAGATACGCAGTATTTT; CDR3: CASTIFSPGQGATDTQYF